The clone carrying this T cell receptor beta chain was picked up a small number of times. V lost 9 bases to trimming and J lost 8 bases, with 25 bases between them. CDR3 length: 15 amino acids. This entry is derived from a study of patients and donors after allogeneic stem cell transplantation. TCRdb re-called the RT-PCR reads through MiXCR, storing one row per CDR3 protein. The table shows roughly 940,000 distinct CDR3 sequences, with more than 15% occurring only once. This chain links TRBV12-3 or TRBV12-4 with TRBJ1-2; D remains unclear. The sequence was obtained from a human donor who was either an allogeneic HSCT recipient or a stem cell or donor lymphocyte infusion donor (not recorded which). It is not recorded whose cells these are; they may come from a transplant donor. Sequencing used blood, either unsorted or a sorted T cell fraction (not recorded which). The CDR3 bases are TGTGCCAGTTCCTACGGGCGGCCTTCTAATGGGGGCTACACCTTC. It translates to CASSYGRPSNGGYTF.